Listed here are 32 T cell receptor beta chains from one sample, sequenced in a study of cytomegalovirus exposure and HLA in healthy donors. Data came from immunoSEQ multiplex PCR; TCRdb stores just in-frame clones and leaves some out. This table holds 130,000 to 150,000 clones, approximately 91% found once. Sequencing input: PBMCs. The receptors were sampled from a woman aged 18 to 35 in good health and CMV-seropositive.

The chain has TRBV10-3 and TRBJ1-2, with 8 bases lining up with TRBD1. The CDR3 is made up of 19 amino acids. Looked up from germline, CDR1 is ENHRY and CDR2 is SYGVKD. The V gene end was trimmed by 0 bases and the J gene end by 4 bases; junction bases not matched to a gene: 16. CDR3 bases: TGTGCCATCAGTGAGTCTGGTATGGTCGCCAGGACAGGGCTCTATGGCTACACCTTC. This gives the protein CAISESGMVARTGLYGYTF.

V gene TRBV28 combines with J gene TRBJ2-7, with a possible D match to TRBD1 (5 bases). Germline CDR1 MDHEN, CDR2 SYDVKM. V shed 4 bases and J shed 4 bases, with 8 bases lying between them. This CDR3 is built from 12 residues. CDR3 in DNA: TGTGCCAGCAGTTCGACAGTATACGAGCAGTACTTC. Its protein product is CASSSTVYEQYF.

The J gene is TRBJ2-5, the V gene TRBV25-1; tentative D call: TRBD2 (5 bases). The V end was cut by 2 bases, the J end by 4 bases, with 14 bases between. The length of the CDR3 is 15 residues. Germline CDR1 reads MGHDK; CDR2 reads SYGVNS. The CDR3 region has the DNA TGTGCCAGCAGTGAAACGATGAGGGAGCCAGAGACCCAGTACTTC. It codes for CASSETMREPETQYF.

The rearrangement links TRBV5-1 to TRBJ2-5, with D perhaps matching TRBD1 (6 bases). Germline CDR1 and CDR2: SGHRS and YFSETQ. V was pared by 0 bases and J by 5 bases, with 11 bases between. This CDR3 is 14 amino acids long. The CDR3 sequence is CASSLEGQGETQYF. In nucleotides, the CDR3 is TGCGCCAGCAGCTTGGAGGGACAAGGGGAGACCCAGTACTTC.

V and J are TRBV6-5 and TRBJ1-2; 7 nucleotides line up with TRBD1. This CDR3 has 14 amino acids. Trimming took 4 bases from V and 0 from J; bases not matched to a gene: 2. Germline V gene sequence: CDR1 MNHEY, CDR2 SVGAGI. The CDR3 protein is CASSSQGANYGYTF. DNA of the CDR3: TGTGCCAGCAGTTCCCAGGGGGCTAACTATGGCTACACCTTC.

The chain combines TRBV7-2 with TRBJ2-7; 13 bases line up with TRBD2. With V trimmed by 5 bases and J by 7 bases, 2 bases remained unmatched. CDR1 and CDR2 from the germline V gene are SGHTA and FQGNSA. This CDR3 is 13 amino acids long. CDR3 in DNA: TGTGCCAGCAGCCCACTAGCGGGAGGGGAGCAGTACTTC. As protein: CASSPLAGGEQYF.

The genes are TRBV28 and TRBJ2-2; maybe TRBD1 (5 bases). Looked up from germline, CDR1 is MDHEN and CDR2 is SYDVKM. This CDR3 is 15 amino acids long. V gave up 3 bases and J gave up 2 bases, with 10 bases separating them. Here the CDR3 reads CASSFRQGNTGELFF. For the CDR3, the DNA is TGTGCCAGCAGTTTTCGGCAGGGCAACACCGGGGAGCTGTTTTTT.

This rearrangement joins TRBV18 to TRBJ1-5; 7 bases line up with TRBD1. V lost 3 bases, J lost 0 bases, and 5 bases stayed unmatched. This CDR3 is 16 amino acids long. The germline CDR1 and CDR2 sequences are KGHSH and LQKENI. CDR3 protein: CASSPGTDNSNQPQHF. CDR3 nucleotides: TGTGCCAGCTCACCCGGGACAGATAATAGCAATCAGCCCCAGCATTTT.

The CDR3 DNA is TGCGCCAGCGGCACAGGGCCGCCTTTAACTAATGAAAAACTGTTTTTT. It translates to CASGTGPPLTNEKLFF. The V and J genes are TRBV5-1 and TRBJ1-4, with D possibly matching TRBD1 (6 bases). Trimming removed 7 bases from V and 1 base from J, with 17 bases in between. The germline V gene encodes CDR1 SGHRS and CDR2 YFSETQ. The CDR3 is 16 residues long.

The chain links TRBV28 to TRBJ1-4; possibly TRBD1 for D (6 bases). Germline lookup yields CDR1 MDHEN and CDR2 SYDVKM. The CDR3 has 15 amino acids. Trimming stripped 3 bases from V and 3 bases from J, with 11 bases between. The CDR3 loop is CASSFTGIPNEKLFF. The CDR3 DNA is TGTGCCAGCAGTTTCACAGGGATCCCTAATGAAAAACTGTTTTTT.

The V gene is TRBV19, the J gene TRBJ2-1; 7 nucleotides line up with TRBD2. CDR1 and CDR2 from the germline V gene are LNHDA and SQIVND (reference sequence). This CDR3 contains 16 residues. After removal of 6 bases from V and 6 bases from J, the junction contained 14 bases not matched to a gene. DNA of the CDR3: TGTGCCAGTAGACCCCTGGACACTAGCGCTATCAATGAGCAGTTCTTC. Its translation: CASRPLDTSAINEQFF.

V usage is TRBV28 and J usage is TRBJ2-1, with 10 bases aligning to TRBD2. Germline trimming cut 2 bases from V and 9 bases from J; bases unmatched to any gene: 4. Germline CDR1 MDHEN, CDR2 SYDVKM. The CDR3 sequence is 14 residues long. CDR3 coding DNA: TGTGCCAGCAGTTTACTAGCGGGAGCTTCTGAGCAGTTCTTC. Translated: CASSLLAGASEQFF.

This clone showed up just once. The rearrangement joins TRBV19 to TRBJ2-7; possibly TRBD2 for D (6 bases). V was trimmed by 7 bases and J by 7 bases, leaving 17 bases between them. The CDR3 loop spans 13 amino acids. Germline V gives CDR1 LNHDA, CDR2 SQIVND (reference sequence). CDR3 DNA: TGTGCCAGTAAGGGGCGCGTTCGGGAGGAGCAGTACTTC. Its protein product is CASKGRVREEQYF.

This chain uses TRBV9 with TRBJ2-3; D is uncertain. Trimming stripped 7 bases from V and 0 bases from J, with 9 bases between. Germline-derived CDR1 and CDR2 are SGDLS and YYNGEE. The CDR3 has 13 amino acids. The CDR3 region has the DNA TGTGCCAGCGGCTCTTTTAGCACAGATACGCAGTATTTT. Translated: CASGSFSTDTQYF.

The J gene is TRBJ2-1, the V gene TRBV5-4; D is undetermined. The CDR3 has 15 residues. Germline CDR1 is SGHNT and CDR2 is YYREEE (reference sequence). Trimming removed 0 bases at V and 9 bases at J, with 16 bases between. The CDR3 DNA reads as TGTGCCAGCAGCTTGGTCGTAGGAATCCCTAGTGAGCAGTTCTTC. It encodes CASSLVVGIPSEQFF.

This chain uses TRBV25-1 with TRBJ2-7; D unclear. This CDR3 has 13 residues. Germline CDR1 and CDR2: MGHDK and SYGVNS. Trimming took off 7 bases at V and 7 bases at J, with 17 bases between the two ends. The DNA for the CDR3 is TGTGCCAGCACGTCAACGTTTTCCAGGGAGCAGTACTTC. Translated: CASTSTFSREQYF.

J is TRBJ2-7 and V is TRBV5-8; TRBD2 might be the D (6 bases). Germline CDR1 is SGHTS and CDR2 is YDEGEE. The CDR3 is made up of 12 amino acids. Trimming pared 10 bases from V and 4 bases from J, leaving 15 bases between. CDR3 loop: CASGVAAYEQYF. CDR3 DNA sequence: TGTGCCTCGGGAGTAGCGGCATACGAGCAGTACTTC.

This clone was seen only once. The chain links TRBV7-9 to TRBJ1-3, with 8 positions matching TRBD1. J gave up 8 bases and V 5 bases, and 5 bases lay outside the gene matches. The CDR3 is 13 residues long. Germline-derived CDR1 and CDR2 are SEHNR and FQNEAQ (reference sequence). CDR3 nucleotides: TGTGCCAGCAGCCTCGGACAGGGAGACACCATATATTTT. Its translation: CASSLGQGDTIYF.

This rearrangement joins TRBV4-2 to TRBJ2-1, with a tentative D call TRBD2 (6 bases). The V gene's germline CDR1 is LGHNA and CDR2 YNFKEQ. V lost 1 base and J 4 bases, leaving 8 bases between the germline ends. The CDR3 has 14 amino acids. The CDR3 DNA reads as TGTGCCAGCAGCCAAGGGGACTCTTACAATGAGCAGTTCTTC. Residues: CASSQGDSYNEQFF.

This sequence joins TRBV5-1 and TRBJ2-3; D is unresolved. CDR3 length: 14 amino acids. CDR1 is SGHRS, CDR2 YFSETQ, per germline. Trimming removed 0 bases from V and 3 bases from J, with 8 bases in between. The CDR3 spells CASSLEQTTDTQYF. CDR3 sequence (DNA): TGCGCCAGCAGCTTGGAGCAGACTACAGATACGCAGTATTTT.

The gene calls are TRBV10-2 and TRBJ2-7, with D possibly being TRBD1 (5 bases). This CDR3 spans 12 amino acids. The germline V and J ends were trimmed by 3 bases and 2 bases, with 5 bases remaining between them. Germline V gene data show CDR1 as WSHSY and CDR2 as SAAADI. The CDR3 sequence: CASSEGAYEQYF. The CDR3 nucleotides read TGCGCCAGCAGTGAAGGGGCCTACGAGCAGTACTTC.

This clone appeared a single time. The V call is TRBV28, the J call TRBJ2-3; 8 bases match TRBD2. V trimming: 7 bases; J trimming: 2 bases; junction bases outside the gene matches: 5. The CDR3 spans 14 residues. Germline V CDR1 and CDR2: MDHEN, SYDVKM. The CDR3 reads CASTFSGITDTQYF. CDR3 nucleotide sequence: TGTGCCAGCACCTTTAGCGGGATCACAGATACGCAGTATTTT.

This rearrangement joins TRBV7-9 to TRBJ1-2; no reliable D call. This CDR3 is built from 14 residues. Germline V CDR1 and CDR2: SEHNR, FQNEAQ (reference sequence). Trimming took off 1 base at V and 5 bases at J, with 11 bases between the two ends. The CDR3 DNA reads as TGTGCCAGCAGCTTAGTAGAGGTGTGGTATGGCTACACCTTC. It translates to CASSLVEVWYGYTF.

V gene TRBV5-6 combines with J gene TRBJ1-2; 7 bases map to TRBD1. Looked up from germline, CDR1 is SGHDT and CDR2 is YYEEEE. J was trimmed by 5 bases and V by 6 bases; bases with no gene match: 13. The CDR3 runs 15 residues. CDR3 sequence reads: CASNPTGVIPYGYTF. DNA for the CDR3: TGTGCCAGCAACCCCACAGGGGTAATTCCATATGGCTACACCTTC.

This chain links TRBV27 with TRBJ2-3; D is possibly TRBD1 (6 bases). The germline CDR1 and CDR2 sequences are MNHEY and SMNVEV (reference sequence). This CDR3 has 16 residues. V gave up 0 bases and J gave up 1 base, with 11 bases separating them. CDR3 in amino acids: CASSLSQGTRTDTQYF. DNA for the CDR3: TGTGCCAGCAGTTTATCGCAGGGGACCCGCACAGATACGCAGTATTTT.

This chain uses TRBV5-1 with TRBJ1-4, with D perhaps TRBD1 (6 bases). V lost 0 bases, J lost 5 bases, and 8 bases lay in between. Germline CDR1 is SGHRS and CDR2 is YFSETQ. The CDR3 consists of 14 residues. DNA of the CDR3: TGCGCCAGCAGCTTGGACAGGGTCAATGAAAAACTGTTTTTT. It codes for CASSLDRVNEKLFF.

J is TRBJ2-7 and V is TRBV28; 8 positions match TRBD2. Germline V lookup: CDR1 MDHEN, CDR2 SYDVKM. This CDR3 is 15 amino acids long. The V segment lost 7 bases and the J segment 3 bases; nucleotides outside the gene matches: 11. In DNA form, the CDR3 reads TGTGCCAGCACCACGGGGGGGAGAAGATTCTACGAGCAGTACTTC. This translates into CASTTGGRRFYEQYF.

This clone came up a few times. The chain joins TRBV6-1 to TRBJ2-1; tentative D call: TRBD2 (6 bases). The V gene's germline CDR1 is MNHNS and CDR2 SASEGT. The CDR3 sequence is 13 residues long. With 11 bases removed from V and 7 bases from J, the gap between germline ends came to 18 bases. In DNA form, the CDR3 reads TGTGCCGCCAACGAGGCGGCGGGGAATGAGCAGTTCTTC. It codes for CAANEAAGNEQFF.

The chain uses TRBV6-4 and TRBJ1-5, with 9 bases matching TRBD1. V was pared by 2 bases and J by 1 base, with 3 bases of the junction left unmatched. CDR3 length equals 16 residues. CDR1 is MRHNA, CDR2 SNTAGT, per germline. As DNA, the CDR3 is TGTGCCAGCAGTGACAGAGGGACAGGGAGCAATCAGCCCCAGCATTTT. Its translation: CASSDRGTGSNQPQHF.

J is TRBJ2-2 and V is TRBV29-1, with 10 bases lining up with TRBD2. V shed 5 bases, J shed 9 bases, and the junction held 9 bases outside the gene matches. The CDR3 has 14 residues. Germline V gives CDR1 SQVTM, CDR2 ANQGSEA. In nucleotides, the CDR3 is TGCAGCGTTAAGACCGGGACTAGCGTCCGGGAGCTGTTTTTT. It yields the protein CSVKTGTSVRELFF.

V usage is TRBV5-6 and J usage is TRBJ2-7, with D perhaps TRBD2 (6 bases). The CDR3 extends over 15 amino acids. V shed 4 bases and J shed 2 bases, with 16 bases lying between them. Germline V gives CDR1 SGHDT, CDR2 YYEEEE. DNA of the CDR3: TGTGCCAGCAGCCACCTAGGGAGGAACCCCTACGAGCAGTACTTC. This encodes CASSHLGRNPYEQYF.

This clone was found once. One junction end disagrees with the germline gene, perhaps due to a read error. The rearrangement joins TRBV7-9 to TRBJ2-7; 12 bases agree with TRBD2. Germline V CDR1 and CDR2: SEHNR, FQNEAQ (reference sequence). The CDR3 is 14 residues long. The CDR3 DNA sequence: TGTGCCAGCAGCCTAGCGGGGGGGGACTACGAGCAGTACTTC. Residues: CASSLAGGDYEQYF.